This T cell receptor beta chain was identified during a study of blood T cell repertoires in COVID-19. Per the authors' pipeline: Reference gene primer amplification yielded estimated nucleated cell counts. Assay: immunoSEQ multiplex PCR; the TCRdb copy retains only in-frame clones and omits some. D and trimming come from the DNA, and the V and J calls and clone size come from that table. The sample records approximately 170,000 clones, 88% being singletons. The V end was cut by 0 bases, the J end by 8 bases, with 11 bases between. CDR1 SGHRS and CDR2 YFSETQ come from the germline V gene. The CDR3 contains 13 residues.

The sequence was obtained from a man aged 60 to 69 with acute or convalescent COVID-19. This chain connects TRBV5-1 to TRBJ1-1; D call uncertain. The sequenced sample was peripheral blood. CDR3 sequence: CASSLDISREAFF. The CDR3 DNA reads as TGCGCCAGCAGCTTGGATATATCCAGGGAAGCTTTCTTT.